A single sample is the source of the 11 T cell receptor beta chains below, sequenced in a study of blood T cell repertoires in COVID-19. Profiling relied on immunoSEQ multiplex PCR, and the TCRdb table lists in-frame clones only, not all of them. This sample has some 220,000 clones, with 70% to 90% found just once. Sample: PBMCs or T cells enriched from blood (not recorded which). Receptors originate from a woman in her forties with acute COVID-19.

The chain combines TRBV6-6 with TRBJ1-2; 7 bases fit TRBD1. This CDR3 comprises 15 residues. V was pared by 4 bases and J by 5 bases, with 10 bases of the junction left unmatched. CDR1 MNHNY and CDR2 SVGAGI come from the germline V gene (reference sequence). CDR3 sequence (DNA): TGTGCCAGCAGTTCGGGACAGCTCCGCTCATATGGCTACACCTTC. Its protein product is CASSSGQLRSYGYTF.

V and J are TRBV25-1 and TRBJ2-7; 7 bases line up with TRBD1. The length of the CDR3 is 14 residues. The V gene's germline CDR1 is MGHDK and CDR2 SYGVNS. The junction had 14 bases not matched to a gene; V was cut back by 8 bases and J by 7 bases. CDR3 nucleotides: TGTGCCAGCCGAATGACAGGGTCCCTCGGGGAGCAGTACTTC. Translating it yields CASRMTGSLGEQYF.

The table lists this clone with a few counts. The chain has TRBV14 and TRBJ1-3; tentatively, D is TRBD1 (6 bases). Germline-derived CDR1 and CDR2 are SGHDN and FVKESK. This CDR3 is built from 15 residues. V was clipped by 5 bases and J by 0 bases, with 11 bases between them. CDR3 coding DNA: TGTGCCAGCAGCACGACAGGCTACTCTGGAAACACCATATATTTT. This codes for CASSTTGYSGNTIYF.

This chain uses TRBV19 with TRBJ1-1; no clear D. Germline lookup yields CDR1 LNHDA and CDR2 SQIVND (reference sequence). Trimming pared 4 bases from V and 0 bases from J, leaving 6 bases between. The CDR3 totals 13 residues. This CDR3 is CASSRAVNTEAFF. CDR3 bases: TGTGCCAGTAGTAGGGCCGTGAACACTGAAGCTTTCTTT.

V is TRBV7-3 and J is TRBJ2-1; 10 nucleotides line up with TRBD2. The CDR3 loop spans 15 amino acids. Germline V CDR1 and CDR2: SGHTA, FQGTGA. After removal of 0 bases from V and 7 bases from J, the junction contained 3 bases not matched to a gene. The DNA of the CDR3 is TGTGCCAGCAGCTTAACCCTAGCGGGGGTGAATGAGCAGTTCTTC. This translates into CASSLTLAGVNEQFF.

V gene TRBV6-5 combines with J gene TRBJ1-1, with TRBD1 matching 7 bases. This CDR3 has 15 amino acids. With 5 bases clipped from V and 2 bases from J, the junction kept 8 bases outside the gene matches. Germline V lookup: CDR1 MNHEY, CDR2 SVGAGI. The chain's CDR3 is CASSHRTGTNTEAFF. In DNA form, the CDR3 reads TGTGCCAGCAGTCACAGGACAGGAACTAACACTGAAGCTTTCTTT.

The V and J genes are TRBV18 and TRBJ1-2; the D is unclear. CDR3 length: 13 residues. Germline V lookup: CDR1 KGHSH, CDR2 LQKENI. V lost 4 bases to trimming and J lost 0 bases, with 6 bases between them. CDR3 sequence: CASSQTSNYGYTF. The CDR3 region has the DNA TGTGCCAGCTCACAGACATCTAACTATGGCTACACCTTC.

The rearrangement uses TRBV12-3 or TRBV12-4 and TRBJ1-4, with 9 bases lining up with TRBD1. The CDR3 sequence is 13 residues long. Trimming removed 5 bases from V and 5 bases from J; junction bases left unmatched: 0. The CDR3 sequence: CASSGQGNEKLFF. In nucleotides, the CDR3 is TGTGCCAGCAGTGGACAGGGGAATGAAAAACTGTTTTTT.

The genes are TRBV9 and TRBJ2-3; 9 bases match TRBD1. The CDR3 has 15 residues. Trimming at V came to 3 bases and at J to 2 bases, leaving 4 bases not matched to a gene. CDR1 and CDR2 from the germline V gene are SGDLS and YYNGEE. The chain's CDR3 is CASSATGGFTDTQYF. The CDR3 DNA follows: TGTGCCAGCAGCGCGACAGGGGGATTCACAGATACGCAGTATTTT.

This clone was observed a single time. CDR3 sequence (DNA): TGTGCCAGCAGCTTGTTAGACACCGGAGGCTACACCTTC. Translated, it gives CASSLLDTGGYTF. This rearrangement joins TRBV5-5 to TRBJ1-2; no clear D. The germline CDR1 and CDR2 sequences are SGHKS and YYEKEE (reference sequence). The V and J ends lost 1 base and 8 bases respectively, with 12 bases between them. CDR3 size: 13 residues.

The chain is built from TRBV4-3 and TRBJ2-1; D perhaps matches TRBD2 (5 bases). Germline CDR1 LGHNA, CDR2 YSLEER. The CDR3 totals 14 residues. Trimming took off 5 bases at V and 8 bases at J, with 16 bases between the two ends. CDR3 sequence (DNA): TGCGCCAGCAGCTCTCGGACTGGAGATTATGAGCAGTTCTTC. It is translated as CASSSRTGDYEQFF.